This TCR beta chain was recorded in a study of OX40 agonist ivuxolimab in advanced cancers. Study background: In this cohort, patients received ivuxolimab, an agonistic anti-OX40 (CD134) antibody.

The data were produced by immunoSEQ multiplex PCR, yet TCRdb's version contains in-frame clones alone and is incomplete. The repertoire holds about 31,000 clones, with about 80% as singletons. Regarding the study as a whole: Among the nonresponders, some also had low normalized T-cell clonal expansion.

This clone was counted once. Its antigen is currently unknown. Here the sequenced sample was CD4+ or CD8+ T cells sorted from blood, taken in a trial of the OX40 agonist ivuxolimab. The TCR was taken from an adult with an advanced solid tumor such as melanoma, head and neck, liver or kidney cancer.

The CDR3 region is CASHRDRGPDGELFF. The DNA for the CDR3 is TGCGCCAGCCACCGGGACAGGGGGCCAGACGGGGAGCTGTTTTTT. V gene TRBV5-1 combines with J gene TRBJ2-2, with TRBD1 matching 12 bases. Germline CDR1 reads SGHRS; CDR2 reads YFSETQ. The CDR3 has 15 residues. The V segment lost 7 bases and the J segment 7 bases; nucleotides outside the gene matches: 8.